The 7 T cell receptor beta chains below come from one sample, sequenced in a study of shared clonotypes between healthy human individuals. The method was immunoSEQ multiplex PCR; TCRdb's version includes in-frame clones alone and lacks a portion of them. The data contain about 690,000 clones, about 90% of them seen just once; the ten biggest clones take up 34%. Sequenced material: memory CD8+ T cells from PBMCs. Subset denoted: CD45RO+ cells pooled with CCR7-negative TemRA cells. The receptors were gathered from a man between 18 and 35 years old in good health. Some clones in this sample may be carry-over from other donors' samples.

This chain uses TRBV4-3 with TRBJ2-1, with D hard to call. The germline V gene has CDR1 LGHNA and CDR2 YSLEER. Trimming left V 0 bases short and J 6 bases short, with 12 bases between. CDR3 size: 15 residues. The CDR3 DNA reads TGCGCCAGCAGCCAAGAGGTTGTTAGGTCCAATGAGCAGTTCTTC. Protein: CASSQEVVRSNEQFF.

This clone was detected once. V usage is TRBV28 and J usage is TRBJ1-1; 8 nucleotides match TRBD1. The CDR3 totals 16 residues. The germline CDR1 and CDR2 sequences are MDHEN and SYDVKM. J gave up 3 bases and V 7 bases, and 13 bases lay outside the gene matches. The CDR3 reads CASTLAPGTGYTEAFF. CDR3 DNA: TGTGCCAGCACCCTAGCCCCCGGGACAGGATACACTGAAGCTTTCTTT.

The chain is built from TRBV28 and TRBJ1-5; D not resolved. The CDR3 contains 14 residues. Trimming took 8 bases from V and 1 from J, leaving 12 bases between them. Germline values: CDR1 MDHEN, CDR2 SYDVKM. The CDR3 sequence: CASENRGSNQPQHF. As DNA, the CDR3 is TGTGCCAGCGAAAACCGAGGGAGCAATCAGCCCCAGCATTTT.

This chain uses TRBV27 with TRBJ1-2, with D possibly matching TRBD1 (5 bases). The V end was cut by 5 bases, the J end by 1 base, with 23 bases between. The CDR3 extends over 18 amino acids. Germline loops: CDR1 MNHEY, CDR2 SMNVEV (reference sequence). CDR3 in DNA: TGTGCCAGCAGTCACAAATTTATTGCGGACAACCTTAACTATGGCTACACCTTC. This gives the protein CASSHKFIADNLNYGYTF.

The chain has TRBV7-9 and TRBJ1-4; D gene unclear. The CDR3 has 16 amino acids. Germline V gives CDR1 SEHNR, CDR2 FQNEAQ (reference sequence). V was cut by 1 base and J by 6 bases, with 15 bases left in between. The CDR3 coding sequence is TGTGCCAGCAGCTTAGACCCCTTGGGGTTTTATGAAAAACTGTTTTTT. Translated, it gives CASSLDPLGFYEKLFF.

The V gene is TRBV4-1, the J gene TRBJ2-5; no clear D gene. This CDR3 has 16 amino acids. Trimming shortened V by 5 bases and J by 3 bases, and 19 bases separated the two germline ends. Germline V CDR1 and CDR2: MGHRA, YSYEKL. CDR3 nucleotide sequence: TGCGCCAGCAGCTACGTCCACCCGAAACCGAAAGAGACCCAGTACTTC. Translating it yields CASSYVHPKPKETQYF.

This clone was recorded once. The V and J genes are TRBV29-1 and TRBJ2-3, with D perhaps TRBD2 (6 bases). The CDR3 is made up of 14 amino acids. The V and J ends lost 6 bases and 0 bases respectively, with 13 bases between them. Germline CDR1 is SQVTM and CDR2 is ANQGSEA. The CDR3 nucleotides are TGCAGCGTCTCCGGGACTGTTAGCACAGATACGCAGTATTTT. Amino acids: CSVSGTVSTDTQYF.